The present TCR beta chain was sequenced within a study of CD8 T cells in ankylosing spondylitis. Notes on the study in general: The authors reported significant enrichment of disease-linked clones in matched ankylosing spondylitis synovial fluid. Ankylosing spondylitis blood seemed to carry a telltale TCR beta motif made of under 10 highly homologous variants.

In making TCR beta libraries, quantitative 5'-RACE with molecular barcodes was used. Each CDR3 protein gets one entry after TCRdb re-called the 5' RACE reads with MiXCR. In the table there are tens of thousands of distinct CDR3 sequences, around 30% of which are singletons. About this clonotype: The antigen is not known.

Germline V CDR1 and CDR2: MNHEY, SMNVEV (reference sequence). The CDR3 contains 11 residues. V lost 5 bases and J lost 7, with 6 bases in between. The rearrangement uses TRBV27 and TRBJ2-1; unclear D gene. Sequencing used blood, either unsorted or a sorted T cell fraction (not recorded which). This clonotype originated in a male donor with ankylosing spondylitis or in good health (not recorded which). The CDR3 coding sequence is TGTGCCAGCAGTCTAGGGAATGAGCAGTTCTTC. As protein: CASSLGNEQFF.